The rows below give T cell receptor beta chains drawn from one sample of a study of cytomegalovirus exposure and HLA in healthy donors. The method was immunoSEQ multiplex PCR; TCRdb's version includes in-frame clones alone and lacks a portion of them. This table holds 150,000 to 180,000 clones, around 84% found once. The sample taken for sequencing was PBMCs. Source of these receptors: a human donor in good health. CDR3s include the opening cysteine and the closing phenylalanine or tryptophan. The order of the fields is J gene, V gene, D gene, clone size, CDR3 DNA, CDR3 protein. The D gene is left open where the match is weak. Size values are once, few and many counts, or a class for expanded clones, and some rows have none.

>TRBJ2-7|TRBV10-2|.|.
TGCGCCAGCAGTGGGGCACAGGGCTACGAGCAGTACTTC
CASSGAQGYEQYF
>TRBJ2-5|TRBV7-2|TRBD1|.
TGTGCCAGCAGCAAACAACAGGGGGCGGAGGAGACCCAGTACTTC
CASSKQQGAEETQYF
>TRBJ2-3|TRBV7-2|.|.
TGTGCCAGCAGCCCGATGAGTAGCACAGATACGCAGTATTTT
CASSPMSSTDTQYF
>TRBJ2-2|TRBV2|TRBD1|.
TGTGCCAGCAGTGAAAGGGGACAGGGGGCCGGCGGGGAGCTGTTTTTT
CASSERGQGAGGELFF
>TRBJ2-3|TRBV2|.|.
TGTGCCAGCAGGGAAACAGGGAAGAGAGCAGATACGCAGTATTTT
CASRETGKRADTQYF
>TRBJ2-3|TRBV2|.|.
TGTGCCAGCAGTGTTTGGGGGCCGGCAGATACGCAGTATTTT
CASSVWGPADTQYF
>TRBJ1-2|TRBV6-4|TRBD1|once
TGTGCCAGCAGCCCGGACAGGGCAAAATATGGCTACACCTTC
CASSPDRAKYGYTF
>TRBJ2-7|TRBV7-9|TRBD2|once
TGTGCCAGCAGTCAGGGACTAGCGGGGGACTCCTACGAGCAGTACTTC
CASSQGLAGDSYEQYF
>TRBJ2-7|TRBV4-1|TRBD2|.
TGCGCCAGCAGCCAAGAGGGAGGGGTGACCTACGAGCAGTACTTC
CASSQEGGVTYEQYF
>TRBJ1-3|TRBV5-1|TRBD1|.
TGCGCCAGCAGCTTGGGACAGGGGGGAAACACCATATATTTT
CASSLGQGGNTIYF
>TRBJ2-1|TRBV4-1|TRBD2|.
TGCGCCAGCAGCCAAGATAGGGGGGTAGCGGGAGCATACAATGAGCAGTTCTTC
CASSQDRGVAGAYNEQFF
>TRBJ1-1|TRBV5-1|TRBD1|.
TGCGCCAGCAGCCAACAGGGGGCGGGGACTGAAGCTTTCTTT
CASSQQGAGTEAFF
>TRBJ2-1|TRBV4-2|.|once
TGTGCCAGCAGCCAAGATAGGGGCTTCAGCTCCTACAATGAGCAGTTCTTC
CASSQDRGFSSYNEQFF
>TRBJ1-1|TRBV5-1|.|.
TGCGCCAGCAGCTTCATAGGACAGAACACTGAAGCTTTCTTT
CASSFIGQNTEAFF
>TRBJ2-1|TRBV6-6|.|.
TGTGCCAGCAGTTACATAGGACAGCTTTACAATGAGCAGTTCTTC
CASSYIGQLYNEQFF
>TRBJ1-5|TRBV5-6|.|few
TGTGCCAGCAGCTTGGGGCAGGGCGGTCAGCCCCAGCATTTT
CASSLGQGGQPQHF
>TRBJ1-5|TRBV9|TRBD1|.
TGTGCCAGCAGCCCTAACCGAGGGGGCTGGGACAGGGGCGATGGGAGCAATCAGCCCCAGCATTTT
CASSPNRGGWDRGDGSNQPQHF
>TRBJ2-7|TRBV4-1|TRBD1|.
TGCGCCAGCAGCCAAGATGGAGGAGACAGGGGGCGGGTCGAGCAGTACTTC
CASSQDGGDRGRVEQYF
>TRBJ2-1|TRBV27|.|once
TGTGCCAGCCACCGGGCTAGCGAAATCAATGAGCAGTTCTTC
CASHRASEINEQFF
>TRBJ1-2|TRBV6-5|.|.
TGTGCCAGCACTAAGTCCGGGGGGGGATATGGCTACACCTTC
CASTKSGGGYGYTF
>TRBJ1-4|TRBV5-6|.|.
TGTGCCAGCAGCTTGCGGGGAGGACGTGAAAAACTGTTTTTT
CASSLRGGREKLFF
>TRBJ1-6|TRBV10-1|.|.
TGCGCCAGTTGCTACGCCGGGAGATATTCACCCCTCCACTTT
CASCYAGRYSPLHF
>TRBJ2-2|TRBV7-2|.|.
TGTGCCAGCAGCCTAGCTCAGTACAGGGATTTCCAGGTGTCCGTCGGGGAGCTGTTTTTT
CASSLAQYRDFQVSVGELFF
>TRBJ1-4|TRBV13|TRBD1|.
TGTGCCAGCAGCTCTCCGGGACAGGGGGATGAAAAACTGTTTTTT
CASSSPGQGDEKLFF
>TRBJ2-5|TRBV27|.|.
TGTGCCAGCAGTTTTGCAGCGCAAGAGACCCAGTACTTC
CASSFAAQETQYF
>TRBJ2-7|TRBV13|.|once
TGTGCCAGCAGCGAGACGGCTACCACAGCCTACGAGCAGTACTTC
CASSETATTAYEQYF
>TRBJ1-2|TRBV19|.|.
TGTGCCAGTAGTATGCCGGGGATTGACTATGGCTACACCTTC
CASSMPGIDYGYTF
>TRBJ1-3|TRBV6-6|.|.
TGTGCCAGCAGTTCCACAGGGAGCTCTGGAAACACCATATATTTT
CASSSTGSSGNTIYF
>TRBJ2-5|TRBV9|TRBD2|few
TGTGCCAGCAGCCCGACCGGCGAACTAGCGGGATATCGGAAAGAGACCCAGTACTTC
CASSPTGELAGYRKETQYF
>TRBJ2-3|TRBV7-2|.|.
TGTGCCAGCAGCTTAGGGGGCAGTTCTAGCACAGATACGCAGTATTTT
CASSLGGSSSTDTQYF
>TRBJ2-3|TRBV7-2|TRBD1|.
TGTGCCAGCAGCCGGGACAGTTCCGCAGATACGCAGTATTTT
CASSRDSSADTQYF
>TRBJ1-2|TRBV15|.|.
TGTGCCACCAGCAGAACCAGGGAGGGAGGAACGGGCGGCTACACCTTC
CATSRTREGGTGGYTF
>TRBJ2-3|TRBV2|TRBD2|.
TGTGCCAGCAGTGACGGGGGGGGGAACACAGATACGCAGTATTTT
CASSDGGGNTDTQYF
>TRBJ1-1|TRBV5-1|TRBD1|.
TGCGCCAGCAAGGTTGACAGGGGGCGGGGCACTGAAGCTTTCTTT
CASKVDRGRGTEAFF
>TRBJ2-1|TRBV7-3|.|.
TGTGCCAGCAGCGGACAGCCCTACAATGAGCAGTTCTTC
CASSGQPYNEQFF
>TRBJ1-2|TRBV18|.|.
TGTGCCAGCTCACCACGCTCGATGCAGGGCACGTACTATGGCTACACCTTC
CASSPRSMQGTYYGYTF
>TRBJ1-3|TRBV6-1|TRBD1|once
TGTGCCAGCAGTGTCCGGGACAGGGAGGGAAACACCATATATTTT
CASSVRDREGNTIYF
>TRBJ2-7|TRBV9|TRBD1|.
TGTGCCAGCAGCGTAGGGACAGGCAACTACGAGCAGTACTTC
CASSVGTGNYEQYF
>TRBJ1-2|TRBV19|TRBD1|.
TGTGCCAGTAGTACTCTACAGGGGGCTGGCTACACCTTC
CASSTLQGAGYTF
>TRBJ1-5|TRBV19|.|.
TGTGCCAGTAATACTCGGGGGAGTAGCAATCAGCCCCAGCATTTT
CASNTRGSSNQPQHF
>TRBJ1-5|TRBV2|.|.
TGTGCCAGCAGTGGGGGGGGCAAGGTTATGGGCAATCAGCCCCAGCATTTT
CASSGGGKVMGNQPQHF
>TRBJ1-1|TRBV5-4|.|.
TGTGCCAGCAGCCCCATCCGCCGGGACACAAAGAACACTGAAGCTTTCTTT
CASSPIRRDTKNTEAFF
>TRBJ1-1|TRBV27|TRBD1|.
TGTGCCAGCAGTCGAGGACAGGGTCGAGGTGAAGCTTTCTTT
CASSRGQGRGEAFF
>TRBJ2-7|TRBV19|.|once
TGTGCCAGTAGTATTGGAGTCCTATACGAGCAGTACTTC
CASSIGVLYEQYF
>TRBJ2-6|TRBV5-4|TRBD1|.
TGTGCCAGCAGCCGACAGGGAACTGGGGCCAACGTCCTGACTTTC
CASSRQGTGANVLTF
>TRBJ2-7|TRBV6-1|.|few
TGTGCCAGCAGTGAAGCGGCGCGGGTCGGCGAGCAGTACTTC
CASSEAARVGEQYF
>TRBJ2-1|TRBV9|.|.
TGTGCCAGCAGCGTAGGTCAGGGGGGCCCCTACAATGAGCAGTTCTTC
CASSVGQGGPYNEQFF